Following are 27 T cell receptor beta chains from one sample sequenced in a study of T cell responses to AZD1222 COVID-19 vaccine. This table comes from immunoSEQ multiplex PCR, and its TCRdb copy is limited to in-frame clones, with some not included. Of some 190,000 clones listed, 85% to 95% are singletons. The sample in question was peripheral blood, obtained on day 0 of AZD1222 vaccination. The receptors derive from an adult in good health.

In regard to this clone: Other DNA sequences in this specimen translate into the identical CDR3. V is TRBV5-1 and J is TRBJ1-1; maybe TRBD1 (6 bases). CDR1 is SGHRS and CDR2 is YFSETQ in the germline V gene. This CDR3 contains 16 residues. Trimming shortened V by 0 bases and J by 1 base, and 13 bases separated the two germline ends. CDR3: CASSLEGQGRNTEAFF. In DNA form, the CDR3 reads TGCGCCAGCAGCTTGGAAGGTCAGGGGAGGAACACTGAAGCTTTCTTT.

The rearrangement links TRBV3-1 (or the pseudogene TRBV3-2) to TRBJ2-1; 8 nucleotides match TRBD2. Germline CDR1 reads LGHDT; CDR2 reads YNNKEL (reference sequence). The junction had 16 bases not matched to a gene; V was cut back by 4 bases and J by 8 bases. This CDR3 has 17 amino acids. Written as DNA, the CDR3 is TGTGCCAGCAGCCCCACCTCGGGCGCGGGGGGTATCCATGAGCAGTTCTTC. Its translation is CASSPTSGAGGIHEQFF.

The V gene is TRBV5-1, the J gene TRBJ2-2; TRBD1 might be the D (5 bases). The CDR3 sequence is 15 residues long. V shed 2 bases and J shed 1 base, with 9 bases lying between them. CDR1 SGHRS and CDR2 YFSETQ come from the germline V gene. CDR3 protein: CASSLPTGNTGELFF. The CDR3 DNA reads as TGCGCCAGCAGCTTACCTACAGGGAACACCGGGGAGCTGTTTTTT.

The CDR3 DNA sequence: TGTGCCAGCAGCGTAGTTAGCACCACCGGAGTGGAGCAGTTCTTC. Translating gives CASSVVSTTGVEQFF. The chain has TRBV9 and TRBJ2-1, with unresolved D. V lost 0 bases, J lost 10 bases, and 17 bases lay in between. CDR3 length: 15 amino acids. Germline lookup yields CDR1 SGDLS and CDR2 YYNGEE.

As for this clone: The sample holds other DNA sequences that translate to the same CDR3. This chain links TRBV12-3 or TRBV12-4 with TRBJ1-5; D ambiguous. There are 13 residues in the CDR3. The V end was cut by 0 bases, the J end by 5 bases, with 5 bases between. CDR3 loop: CASSLAGYQPQHF. As DNA, the CDR3 is TGTGCCAGCAGTTTAGCCGGATATCAGCCCCAGCATTTT.

This rearrangement joins TRBV7-8 to TRBJ1-1, with D possibly matching TRBD1 (6 bases). Germline V gene sequence: CDR1 SGHVS, CDR2 FQNEAQ. With 6 bases removed from V and 4 bases from J, the gap between germline ends came to 21 bases. The CDR3 totals 16 residues. As DNA, the CDR3 is TGTGCCAGCAGTCTGCAGGCAGGGGCTGTAGGCACTGAAGCTTTCTTT. Translating it yields CASSLQAGAVGTEAFF.

This rearrangement joins TRBV6-5 to TRBJ1-2; a weak D match, TRBD1 (5 bases). CDR1 and CDR2 (germline): MNHEY, SVGAGI. This CDR3 has 15 amino acids. V was clipped by 0 bases and J by 6 bases, with 14 bases between them. CDR3: CASSYSIEGFDGYTF. CDR3 nucleotide sequence: TGTGCCAGCAGTTACTCGATCGAGGGGTTTGATGGCTACACCTTC.

The chain carries TRBV27 and TRBJ2-2; possible D gene TRBD1, 5 bases. V lost 0 bases and J 2 bases, leaving 13 bases between the germline ends. The germline V gene encodes CDR1 MNHEY and CDR2 SMNVEV (reference sequence). This CDR3 comprises 17 residues. In DNA, the CDR3 is TGTGCCAGCAGTTTATCCCATATGACAGACAACACCGGGGAGCTGTTTTTT. Translated: CASSLSHMTDNTGELFF.

The chain couples TRBV6-6 to TRBJ2-7, with D possibly being TRBD1 (5 bases). In germline, CDR1 is MNHNY, CDR2 SVGAGI (reference sequence). This CDR3 is 16 amino acids long. V gave up 0 bases and J gave up 1 base, with 13 bases separating them. The CDR3 DNA reads as TGTGCCAGCAGTTACTCGATTTCGGCAGGGTCCTACGAGCAGTACTTC. It specifies CASSYSISAGSYEQYF.

The rearrangement joins TRBV24-1 to TRBJ2-1; D may be TRBD1 (5 bases). This CDR3 region has 13 residues. Germline CDR1 reads KGHDR; CDR2 reads SFDVKD. Deletions cut 0 bases from V and 10 bases from J, with 9 bases between. The CDR3 nucleotides are TGTGCCACCAGTGATTTGTACCAGGGAGAGCAGTTCTTC. Amino acid sequence: CATSDLYQGEQFF.

This clone came up a few times. The chain couples TRBV7-9 to TRBJ1-1; no clear D gene. Germline values: CDR1 SEHNR, CDR2 FQNEAQ (reference sequence). The CDR3 is 17 residues long. The V end was cut by 1 base, the J end by 5 bases, with 20 bases between. CDR3 protein: CASSLDGGRRSVTEAFF. CDR3 bases: TGTGCCAGCAGCTTAGATGGAGGGCGGAGGTCGGTTACTGAAGCTTTCTTT.

The chain carries TRBV7-9 and TRBJ1-2, with no clear D. There are 15 residues in the CDR3. The germline CDR1 and CDR2 sequences are SEHNR and FQNEAQ (reference sequence). The germline V and J ends were trimmed by 1 base and 8 bases, with 17 bases remaining between them. The CDR3 region is CASSLVRSPAKGYTF. In DNA form, the CDR3 reads TGTGCCAGCAGCTTAGTTCGATCCCCCGCTAAAGGCTACACCTTC.

This chain connects TRBV6-6 to TRBJ2-3, with no clear D. Germline values: CDR1 MNHNY, CDR2 SVGAGI (reference sequence). Trimming cost V 0 bases and J 9 bases, with 13 bases left between them. CDR3 length equals 14 residues. The CDR3 DNA follows: TGTGCCAGCAGTTACTCTAGGGTTGAACAAACGCAGTATTTT. This sequence encodes CASSYSRVEQTQYF.

The table lists this clone with a count of one. V usage is TRBV10-1 and J usage is TRBJ1-3; D ambiguous. This CDR3 has 12 residues. V was cut by 7 bases and J by 2 bases, with 6 bases left in between. Germline V lookup: CDR1 WNHNN, CDR2 SYGVQD (reference sequence). CDR3 residues: CASIRAGNTIYF. The CDR3 bases are TGCGCCAGCATCCGGGCTGGAAACACCATATATTTT.

The gene calls are TRBV27 and TRBJ1-2; possibly TRBD1 for D (5 bases). The CDR3 loop spans 13 amino acids. In germline, CDR1 is MNHEY, CDR2 SMNVEV (reference sequence). Trimming stripped 6 bases from V and 5 bases from J, with 13 bases between. CDR3: CASSPDGGYGYTF. The CDR3 DNA is TGTGCCAGCAGCCCGGACGGGGGTTATGGCTACACCTTC.

The chain has TRBV12-3 or TRBV12-4 and TRBJ2-7, with D hard to call. There are 13 residues in the CDR3. Trimming removed 6 bases from V and 1 base from J, with 10 bases in between. CDR3 sequence reads: CASSIGRSYEQYF. Written as DNA, the CDR3 is TGTGCCAGCAGCATTGGTAGGTCCTACGAGCAGTACTTC.

This CDR3 reads CASSIQGPGANVLTF. Written as DNA, the CDR3 is TGTGCCAGTAGTATCCAGGGCCCTGGGGCCAACGTCCTGACTTTC. The chain uses TRBV19 and TRBJ2-6; TRBD1 might be the D (5 bases). Germline CDR1 reads LNHDA; CDR2 reads SQIVND (reference sequence). Trimming took 3 bases from V and 2 from J, leaving 8 bases between them. The CDR3 totals 15 residues. Filled out from reference TRBV19 and TRBJ2-6, the complete variable domain reads DGGITQSPKYLFRKEGQNVTLSCEQNLNHDAMYWYRQDPGQGLRLIYYSQIVNDFQKGDIAEGYSVSREKKESFPLTVTSAQKNPTAFYLCASSIQGPGANVLTFGAGSRLTVL.

The chain uses TRBV30 and TRBJ1-4; TRBD1 might be the D (5 bases). Germline-derived CDR1 and CDR2 are GTSNPN and SVGIG (reference sequence). This CDR3 has 13 amino acids. V gave up 8 bases and J gave up 8 bases, with 18 bases separating them. This CDR3 reads CARSGQAGEKLFF. The DNA of the CDR3 is TGTGCCCGGTCGGGGCAGGCTGGGGAAAAACTGTTTTTT. Combining the CDR3 with reference TRBV30 and TRBJ1-4 gives the whole variable domain SQTIHQWPATLVQPVGSPLSLECTVEGTSNPNLYWYRQAAGRGLQLLFYSVGIGQISSEVPQNLSASRPQDRQFILSSKKLLLSDSGFYLCARSGQAGEKLFFGSGTQLSVL.

This chain links TRBV3-1 (or the pseudogene TRBV3-2) with TRBJ1-1; D not resolved. Trimming pared 1 base from V and 1 base from J, leaving 7 bases between. From germline, CDR1 is LGHDT and CDR2 YNNKEL (reference sequence). The CDR3 contains 14 residues. The CDR3 here is CASSQVSRNTEAFF. The CDR3 DNA reads as TGTGCCAGCAGCCAAGTGTCACGGAACACTGAAGCTTTCTTT.

This sequence joins TRBV2 and TRBJ2-7; TRBD1 matches at 7 bases. Trimming took 3 bases from V and 2 from J; bases not matched to a gene: 7. Looked up from germline, CDR1 is SNHLY and CDR2 is FYNNEI. The CDR3 covers 15 residues. In DNA, the CDR3 is TGTGCCAGCAGTGATGGGACAGCCTTCCCCTACGAGCAGTACTTC. It translates to CASSDGTAFPYEQYF.

Of note for this clone: The sample holds other DNA sequences that translate to the same CDR3. Written as DNA, the CDR3 is TGTGCCAGCAGAGGACAGGGAACAGATACGCAGTATTTT. This translates into CASRGQGTDTQYF. The J gene is TRBJ2-3, the V gene TRBV6-5; 8 bases are a match to TRBD1. J gave up 3 bases and V 6 bases, and 2 bases lay outside the gene matches. The V gene's germline CDR1 is MNHEY and CDR2 SVGAGI. This CDR3 spans 13 amino acids.

This chain links TRBV9 with TRBJ1-2; D remains unclear. Trimming left V 2 bases short and J 4 bases short, with 15 bases between. This CDR3 spans 15 amino acids. Per germline, CDR1 SGDLS and CDR2 YYNGEE. CDR3 in DNA: TGTGCCAGCAGCGTGGCAGGTGCTGTGGGCTATGGCTACACCTTC. Translated, it gives CASSVAGAVGYGYTF.

V and J are TRBV5-6 and TRBJ2-7; unclear D gene. The length of the CDR3 is 12 residues. The ends were cut back, 2 bases at V and 7 bases at J, with 10 bases in the middle. Looked up from germline, CDR1 is SGHDT and CDR2 is YYEEEE. This CDR3 reads CASSFGPWEQYF. CDR3 coding DNA: TGTGCCAGCAGCTTTGGACCTTGGGAGCAGTACTTC.

This rearrangement joins TRBV10-3 to TRBJ1-1; D might be TRBD1 (5 bases). The germline V gene encodes CDR1 ENHRY and CDR2 SYGVKD. Between the trimmed V and J ends, which lost 0 bases and 0 bases, there was a span of 8 bases. There are 15 residues in the CDR3. This chain's CDR3 is CAISESGGMNTEAFF. The CDR3 DNA reads as TGTGCCATCAGTGAGTCTGGGGGAATGAACACTGAAGCTTTCTTT.

The chain has TRBV25-1 and TRBJ1-5, with D possibly matching TRBD1 (5 bases). V lost 3 bases to trimming and J lost 6 bases, with 6 bases between them. The CDR3 spans 12 residues. Germline V CDR1 and CDR2: MGHDK, SYGVNS. CDR3 coding DNA: TGTGCCAGCAGTGATGGGACTCAGCCCCAGCATTTT. This gives the protein CASSDGTQPQHF.

This clone was observed a handful of times. This rearrangement joins TRBV6-2 or TRBV6-3 to TRBJ2-3; D gene ambiguous. CDR1 is MNHEY and CDR2 is SVGEGT in the germline V gene. The CDR3 has 15 residues. V lost 4 bases, J lost 6 bases, and 17 bases lay in between. CDR3 in amino acids: CASSSGRGEGDTQYF. The CDR3 DNA sequence: TGTGCCAGCAGTTCCGGCCGTGGGGAAGGTGATACGCAGTATTTT.

The V gene is TRBV6-2 or TRBV6-3, the J gene TRBJ2-3, with 15 bases aligning to TRBD2. The CDR3 totals 19 residues. V shed 5 bases and J 4 bases; nucleotides not matched to a gene: 13. Per the germline V gene, CDR1 is MNHEY and CDR2 is SVGEGT. The CDR3 DNA reads as TGTGCCAGCAGTGGGACTAGCGGGGGGCCTTGGGGTATATCAGATACGCAGTATTTT. Its translation: CASSGTSGGPWGISDTQYF.